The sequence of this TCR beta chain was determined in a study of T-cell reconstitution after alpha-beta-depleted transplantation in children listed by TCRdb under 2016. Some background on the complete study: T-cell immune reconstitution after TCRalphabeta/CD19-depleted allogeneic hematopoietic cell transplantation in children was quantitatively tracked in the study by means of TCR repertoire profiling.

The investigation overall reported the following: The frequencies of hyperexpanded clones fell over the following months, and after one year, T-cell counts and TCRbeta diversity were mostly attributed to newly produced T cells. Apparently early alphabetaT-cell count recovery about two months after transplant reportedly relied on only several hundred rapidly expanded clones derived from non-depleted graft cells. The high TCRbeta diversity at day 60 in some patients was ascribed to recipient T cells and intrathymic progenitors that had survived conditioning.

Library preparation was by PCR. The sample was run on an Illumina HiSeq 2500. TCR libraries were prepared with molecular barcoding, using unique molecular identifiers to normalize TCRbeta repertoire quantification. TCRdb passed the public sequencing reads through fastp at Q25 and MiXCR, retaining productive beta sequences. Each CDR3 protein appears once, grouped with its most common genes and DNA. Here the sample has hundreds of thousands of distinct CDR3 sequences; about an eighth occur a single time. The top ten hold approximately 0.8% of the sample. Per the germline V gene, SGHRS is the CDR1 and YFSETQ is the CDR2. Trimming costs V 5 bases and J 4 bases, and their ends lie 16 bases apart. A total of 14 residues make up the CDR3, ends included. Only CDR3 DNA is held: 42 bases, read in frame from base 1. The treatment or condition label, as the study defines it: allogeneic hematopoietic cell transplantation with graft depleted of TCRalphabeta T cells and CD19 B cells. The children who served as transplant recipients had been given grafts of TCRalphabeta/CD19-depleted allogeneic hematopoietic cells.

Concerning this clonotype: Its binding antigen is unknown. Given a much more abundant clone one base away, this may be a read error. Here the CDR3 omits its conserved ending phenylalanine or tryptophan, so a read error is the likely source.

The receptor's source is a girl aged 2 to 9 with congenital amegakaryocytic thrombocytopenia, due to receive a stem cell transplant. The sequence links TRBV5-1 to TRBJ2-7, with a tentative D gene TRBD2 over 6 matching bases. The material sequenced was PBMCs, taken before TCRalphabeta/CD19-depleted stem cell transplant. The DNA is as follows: TGCGCCAGCAGACTAACCGGGACTTCATACGAGCAGTACTAC. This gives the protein CASRLTGTSYEQYY.